These T cell receptor beta chains were read from a single sample in a study of regulatory and conventional T cells in RAG deficiency. Profiled with immunoSEQ multiplex PCR; TCRdb holds only in-frame clones, not every one. The sample consists of fewer than 35,000 clones, over 80% of them appearing once. These data were also reused for a study on regulatory T cells.

Sequencing was performed on CD8+ T cells sorted from blood. These receptors were obtained from a human donor in good health. Each CDR3 is given with its conserved first and last residue. The D gene is left open where the match is weak. Part of the rows lack a size; the others show once, few, many or a class for expanded clones.

cdr3_nt cdr3_aa cdr3_length clone_size j_call d_call v_call
TGCGCCAGCAGCTTGGATCTCGCGATTGGAAACACCATATATTTT CASSLDLAIGNTIYF 15 . TRBJ1-3 . TRBV5-1
TGTGCCAGCAGTGAAGTAGTAGCTTACGAGCAGTACTTC CASSEVVAYEQYF 13 . TRBJ2-7 . TRBV6-1
TGTGCCAGTGAACGGAACTACGAGCAGTACTTC CASERNYEQYF 11 . TRBJ2-7 . TRBV2
TGTGCCAGCAGTGACTCGACTAGCGGGAGCAATGAGCAGTTCTTC CASSDSTSGSNEQFF 15 . TRBJ2-1 TRBD2 TRBV6-4
TGTGCCAGCAGCGTTGGACAGGGGGAAGCTTTCTTT CASSVGQGEAFF 12 . TRBJ1-1 TRBD1 TRBV9
TGCGCCAGCTTCGTTTGGGACAGCTTACCGAGCTCTGGAAACACCATATATTTT CASFVWDSLPSSGNTIYF 18 . TRBJ1-3 TRBD1 TRBV10-2
TGTGCCAGCAGCTTGGGTATTGGGGGGGACACAGATACGCAGTATTTT CASSLGIGGDTDTQYF 16 once TRBJ2-3 TRBD2 TRBV5-4
TGTGCCAGCAGTACAGGGCGGGGTGGCGATCAGCCCCAGCATTTT CASSTGRGGDQPQHF 15 . TRBJ1-5 . TRBV6-5
TGTGCCAGCAGCCCGGAGGGGAATTCACCCCTCCACTTT CASSPEGNSPLHF 13 once TRBJ1-6 . TRBV5-4
TGTGCCAGCAGCTTAACGGTAAACACCGGGGAGCTGTTTTTT CASSLTVNTGELFF 14 . TRBJ2-2 . TRBV11-1
TGTGCCAGCAGTGATCCCGGCAGTAGCTCCTACAATGAGCAGTTCTTC CASSDPGSSSYNEQFF 16 . TRBJ2-1 . TRBV2